Below are 12 T cell receptor beta chains sequenced from a single sample in a study of tumor and adjacent non-tumor tissue in lung cancer. No cell sorting was done before RNA was extracted from the tissue. Three rounds of nested PCR, following a modified ARM-PCR protocol, produced the TCRbeta library. Via MiXCR, TCRdb re-called the multiplex PCR reads, giving one row per CDR3 protein. The table has some 99,000 distinct CDR3 sequences, roughly 74% seen once; the top ten hold more than 35%. Sequencing input: lung tumor tissue. Source of these receptors: an older woman with non-small cell lung cancer.

Notes on this clonotype: The junction departs from germline at one end; a sequencing error may be responsible. This chain links TRBV11-2 with TRBJ1-1; D gene uncertain. The length of the CDR3 is 15 residues. The germline CDR1 and CDR2 sequences are SGHAT and FQNNGV. CDR3 sequence: CASSLNQSLNAEAFF. CDR3 nucleotides: TGTGCCAGCAGCTTAAATCAGTCCCTGAACGCTGAAGCTTTCTTT.

About this clonotype: The junction departs from germline at one end; a sequencing error may be responsible. V and J are TRBV6-6 and TRBJ2-2; D is perhaps TRBD1 (6 bases). The CDR3 extends over 13 amino acids. Germline V gene sequence: CDR1 MNHNY, CDR2 SVGAGI (reference sequence). The CDR3 nucleotides read TGTGCCAGCAGTGACATGGGGGCCGGGAAGCTGTTTTTT. It codes for CASSDMGAGKLFF.

This clonotype was picked up a small number of times. Mismatch with germline at one junction end may stem from a read error. The chain is built from TRBV6-1 and TRBJ2-5; TRBD2 matches 7 bases. This CDR3 has 14 amino acids. Germline V lookup: CDR1 MNHNS, CDR2 SASEGT. CDR3 in DNA: TGTGTCAGCAGCGTCCCGCAGGGAGGGGAGACCCAATACTTC. It encodes CVSSVPQGGETQYF.

The J gene is TRBJ2-3, the V gene TRBV13; perhaps TRBD2 as D (5 bases). Trimming took 7 bases from V and 1 from J, leaving 9 bases between them. The CDR3 extends over 13 amino acids. Germline V CDR1 and CDR2: PRHDT, FYEKMQ (reference sequence). This chain's CDR3 is CASIRGCTDTQYF. The CDR3 DNA follows: TGTGCCAGCATTCGGGGATGCACAGATACGCAGTATTTT.

This clonotype appeared a single time. Lacking the conserved final phenylalanine or tryptophan, this CDR3 likely reflects a read error. No DNA is shown, since the ends of the CDR3 on it are uncertain; the CDR3 is the one TCRdb lists. J is TRBJ1-6 and V is TRBV11-2. The CDR3 sequence runs 14 residues, both termini included. Per germline, CDR1 SGHAT and CDR2 FQNNGV. The CDR3 region is CVSSLEASNSPLNL.

For this clonotype: The junction departs from germline at one end; a sequencing error may be responsible. The rearrangement links TRBV11-2 to TRBJ2-1; D possibly corresponds to TRBD2 (6 bases). The CDR3 contains 15 residues. Germline values: CDR1 SGHAT, CDR2 FQNNGV. The CDR3 coding sequence is TGTGCTAGCAGCAAAACCGGGACGGCCGGGAGCGACCAGCTCTTC. Protein product: CASSKTGTAGSDQLF.

A remark on this clonotype: A clone one base away is much larger, so this may be a read error. V and J are TRBV20-1 and TRBJ2-7; D possibly corresponds to TRBD1 (5 bases). This CDR3 is 17 amino acids long. Germline CDR1 and CDR2: DFQATT and SNEGSKA (reference sequence). CDR3 in DNA: TGCAGTGCGAGAGTCGCCACCCTGTCGATAGGGGATTACGAGCAGTACTTC. Protein sequence: CSARVATLSIGDYEQYF.

As regards this clonotype: The junction differs from germline at one of its ends, possibly a read error. The chain carries TRBV12-3 or TRBV12-4 and TRBJ2-3; possibly TRBD1 or TRBD2 for D (5 bases each). The CDR3 runs 15 residues. The DNA of the CDR3 is TGTGCCAGCAGTCAATGGGGGAGCAACACAGATACGCTGTATTTT. Its translation: CASSQWGSNTDTLYF.

Comment on this clonotype: One junction end disagrees with the germline gene, perhaps due to a read error. For the CDR3, the DNA is TGTGCCAGCAGCGATTATAGACAGGGGGCAGATACCCATTACTTC. It yields the protein CASSDYRQGADTHYF. This rearrangement joins TRBV5-5 to TRBJ2-5; 10 bases are a match to TRBD1. The germline gives CDR1 SGHKS, CDR2 YYEKEE (reference sequence). The CDR3 spans 15 residues.

This clonotype was observed once. At one end the junction does not follow the germline gene, possibly because of a read error. The gene calls are TRBV11-2 and TRBJ1-2, with TRBD1 as a possible D gene (6 bases). Germline V lookup: CDR1 SGHAT, CDR2 FQNNGV. The CDR3 has 15 amino acids. DNA for the CDR3: TGTGTCAGCAGCGCCAACAGGGCTGCTAACTATGGCTACACCTTC. Protein: CVSSANRAANYGYTF.

As to this clonotype: A much larger clone lies a single base off, so this may be a read error. This chain connects TRBV29-1 to TRBJ2-5; tentatively, D is TRBD1 (6 bases). CDR3 length: 13 amino acids. Germline CDR1 SQVTM, CDR2 ANQGSEA. This chain's CDR3 is CIGESDRQETQYF. The CDR3 region has the DNA TGCATCGGAGAATCAGACAGGCAAGAGACCCAGTACTTC.

In the case of this clonotype: Since no conserved phenylalanine or tryptophan closes the CDR3, a read error is the likely cause. The chain uses TRBV6-1 and TRBJ2-3; TRBD2 agrees at 7 bases. The germline V gene encodes CDR1 MNHNS and CDR2 SASEGT. This CDR3 has 13 residues. The CDR3 region has the DNA TGTGCCATCAGTGAAACTAGCGCGGATACGCAGTATCTT. As protein: CAISETSADTQYL.